This T cell receptor beta chain derives from a study of beta chain features in type 1 diabetes. Trimming removed 4 bases from V and 2 bases from J; junction bases left unmatched: 2. The CDR3 has 13 amino acids. CDR1 is LNHDA and CDR2 is SQIVND in the germline V gene (reference sequence). This clone was counted a few times. Reverse transcription of all isolated RNA meant that expressed TCRB transcripts were sequenced. The data were produced by immunoSEQ multiplex PCR, yet TCRdb's version contains in-frame clones alone and is incomplete. The data show a few hundred thousand clones, about 16% seen once. This sequence was found in a woman between 18 and 30 years old in good health. V usage is TRBV19 and J usage is TRBJ2-7; 7 bases match TRBD1. The sequenced sample was naive CD4+ T cells from blood. The CDR3, as DNA: TGTGCCAGTAGTACGGGACAGACCTACGAGCAGTACTTC. Protein product: CASSTGQTYEQYF.